The following is a T cell receptor beta chain sequence with its context. There are 15 residues in the CDR3. Trimming cost V 6 bases and J 0 bases, with 12 bases left between them. The sample originates from a study of T-cell memory formation after mild COVID-19. Using its own MiXCR run on the 5' RACE reads, TCRdb lists one record per CDR3 protein. The repertoire holds 580,000 or so distinct CDR3 sequences, 17% seen once, with around 8.1% in the top ten. The sequence was collected from an adult woman who had mild COVID-19 (a few samples of this study predate the infection). Cell type and time point are not known. The sequencing sample was made of PBMCs or a T cell subset sorted from them (not recorded which). The V call is TRBV12-3 or TRBV12-4, the J call TRBJ1-3; D gene uncertain. The CDR3 region is CASSPALISGNTIYF. The CDR3 region has the DNA TGTGCCAGCAGCCCCGCATTGATCTCTGGAAACACCATATATTTT.